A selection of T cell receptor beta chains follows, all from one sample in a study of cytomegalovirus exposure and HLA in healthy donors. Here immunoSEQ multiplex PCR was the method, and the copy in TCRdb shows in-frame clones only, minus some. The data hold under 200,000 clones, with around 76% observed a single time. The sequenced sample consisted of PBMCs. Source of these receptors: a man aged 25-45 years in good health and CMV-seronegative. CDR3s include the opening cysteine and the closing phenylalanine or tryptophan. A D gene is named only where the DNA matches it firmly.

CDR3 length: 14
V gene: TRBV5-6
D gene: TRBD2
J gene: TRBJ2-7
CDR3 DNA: TGTGCCAGCAGCTCGACTAGCGGGAGAAGCGAGCAGTACTTC
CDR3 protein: CASSSTSGRSEQYF

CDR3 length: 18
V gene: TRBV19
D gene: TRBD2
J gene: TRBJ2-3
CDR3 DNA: TGTGCCAGTACCCCAGGGACTAGCGGATTACCTAGCACAGATACGCAGTATTTT
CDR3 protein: CASTPGTSGLPSTDTQYF

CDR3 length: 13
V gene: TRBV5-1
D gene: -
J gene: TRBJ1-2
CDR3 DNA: TGCGCCAGCAGCGCCCGGGGATCCTATGGCTACACCTTC
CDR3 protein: CASSARGSYGYTF

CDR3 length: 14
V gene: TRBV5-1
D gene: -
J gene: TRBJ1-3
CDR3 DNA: TGCGCCAGCAGCTCCTTCGGACAGGGAAACACCATATATTTT
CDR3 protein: CASSSFGQGNTIYF

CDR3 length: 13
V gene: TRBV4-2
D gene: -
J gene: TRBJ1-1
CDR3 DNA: TGTGCCAGCAGCCAAGATCGGGCAGGGTTTGGTTTCTTT
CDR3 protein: CASSQDRAGFGFF

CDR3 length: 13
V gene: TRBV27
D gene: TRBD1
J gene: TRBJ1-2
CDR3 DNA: TGTGCCAGCTCGGACAGGGTCGACTATGGCTACACCTTC
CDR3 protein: CASSDRVDYGYTF

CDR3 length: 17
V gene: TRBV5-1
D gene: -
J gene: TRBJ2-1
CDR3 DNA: TGCGCCAGCAGCTTGGGTTCCGGGGGGCGGATGGGCAATGAGCAGTTCTTC
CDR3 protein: CASSLGSGGRMGNEQFF

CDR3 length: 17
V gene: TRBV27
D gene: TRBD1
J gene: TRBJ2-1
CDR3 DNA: TGTGCCAGCAGTTTGGGACAGGGGAGAACCGCCTACAATGAGCAGTTCTTC
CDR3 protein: CASSLGQGRTAYNEQFF

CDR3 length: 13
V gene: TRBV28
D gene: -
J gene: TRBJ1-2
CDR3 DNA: TGTGCCAGCAGTTTGCAGGGGTTATACGGCTACACCTTC
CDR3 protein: CASSLQGLYGYTF

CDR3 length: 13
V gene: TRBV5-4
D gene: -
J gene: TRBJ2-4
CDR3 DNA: TGTGCCAGCAGCTACTTAGCCAAAAACATTCAGTACTTC
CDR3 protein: CASSYLAKNIQYF